This TCR beta chain derives from a study of blood T cell repertoires in COVID-19. Study context: T cells, B-cell-depleted T cells, or PBMCs provided the cDNA or gDNA that served as material.

In the authors' workflow: Reference gene primers were amplified, and this amplification served to estimate nucleated cell counts. TCRdb keeps only in-frame clones here, not all; method: immunoSEQ multiplex PCR. That table gives V, J and clone size, and the DNA gave D and trimming. The sample shows approximately 160,000 clones, under 85% of them seen only once. The receptor was isolated from a man in his 70s who had recovered from COVID-19. Sequencing was done on a sample of peripheral blood.

The CDR3 coding sequence is TGTGCCAGCAGCCAGACTAGCGGTAGATACAATGAGCAGTTCTTC. This sequence encodes CASSQTSGRYNEQFF. The chain is built from TRBV7-9 and TRBJ2-1; 9 bases map to TRBD2. The CDR3 consists of 15 residues. V was pared by 5 bases and J by 4 bases, with 6 bases of the junction left unmatched. The germline gives CDR1 SEHNR, CDR2 FQNEAQ (reference sequence). Together with reference TRBV7-9 and TRBJ2-1, the CDR3 gives the full variable domain: DTGVSQNPRHKITKRGQNVTFRCDPISEHNRLYWYRQTLGQGPEFLTYFQNEAQLEKSRLLSDRFSAERPKGSFSTLEIQRTEQGDSAMYLCASSQTSGRYNEQFFGPGTRLTVL.